The next 30 T cell receptor beta chains were all read from a single sample in a study of cytomegalovirus exposure and HLA in healthy donors. Both 60 Vbeta primers and 13 Jbeta primers went into the PCR. Here immunoSEQ multiplex PCR was the method, and the copy in TCRdb shows in-frame clones only, minus some. Seen here are 170,000 or so clones, over 60% observed once, and the top ten hold 3% to 3.5%. The sequenced sample consisted of PBMCs. The source of these receptors is a woman between 35 and 50 years old in good health and CMV-seronegative.

This chain connects TRBV7-9 to TRBJ2-6; 7 bases fit TRBD1. The V and J ends lost 5 bases and 1 base, in that order; junction bases with no gene match: 14. The CDR3 consists of 19 residues. The germline CDR1 and CDR2 sequences are SEHNR and FQNEAQ (reference sequence). The CDR3 sequence: CASSTRDSPSFSGANVLTF. The CDR3 DNA reads TGTGCCAGCAGCACCCGGGACAGTCCCTCTTTTTCTGGGGCCAACGTCCTGACTTTC.

The rearrangement links TRBV5-1 to TRBJ2-3; the D gene is possibly TRBD1 (6 bases). There are 13 residues in the CDR3. Germline loops: CDR1 SGHRS, CDR2 YFSETQ. Between the trimmed V and J ends, which lost 4 bases and 3 bases, there was a span of 9 bases. The CDR3 is CASSGTGTDTQYF. The CDR3 nucleotides are TGCGCCAGCAGCGGAACAGGGACAGATACGCAGTATTTT.

The chain joins TRBV7-9 to TRBJ1-1, with TRBD1 matching over 9 bases. CDR3 length: 16 amino acids. Germline CDR1 SEHNR, CDR2 FQNEAQ (reference sequence). With V trimmed by 5 bases and J by 4 bases, 11 bases remained unmatched. The CDR3 sequence is CASSQDIQGAFTEAFF. The CDR3 DNA follows: TGTGCCAGCAGCCAAGATATACAGGGGGCTTTCACTGAAGCTTTCTTT.

The chain links TRBV10-3 to TRBJ1-6; D not resolved. The CDR3 loop spans 16 amino acids. The V gene lost 0 bases and the J gene lost 1 base, with 7 bases spanning the gap. Germline loops: CDR1 ENHRY, CDR2 SYGVKD. The CDR3 reads CAISESGVSYNSPLHF. In DNA, the CDR3 is TGTGCCATCAGTGAGTCCGGGGTTTCCTATAATTCACCCCTCCACTTT.

V and J are TRBV7-8 and TRBJ2-1; the match to TRBD2 covers 10 bases. The length of the CDR3 is 19 residues. Germline CDR1 is SGHVS and CDR2 is FQNEAQ. V shed 5 bases and J 8 bases; nucleotides not matched to a gene: 21. The CDR3 DNA reads as TGTGCCAGCAGCCCCATCCTAGCGGGGGCCCTTAAGGGAAGAGATGAGCAGTTCTTC. This codes for CASSPILAGALKGRDEQFF.

The chain couples TRBV5-5 to TRBJ2-3; possible D gene TRBD1, 5 bases. The V gene's germline CDR1 is SGHKS and CDR2 YYEKEE (reference sequence). The CDR3 is 19 amino acids. The V gene lost 5 bases and the J gene lost 2 bases, with 27 bases spanning the gap. The CDR3 coding sequence is TGTGCCAGCAGGCCAAGACAGTTGTTATTTCTACCGAACACAGATACGCAGTATTTT. Translation: CASRPRQLLFLPNTDTQYF.

The chain has TRBV5-1 and TRBJ2-6; possible D gene TRBD2, 5 bases. V shed 0 bases and J shed 0 bases, with 10 bases lying between them. Germline lookup yields CDR1 SGHRS and CDR2 YFSETQ. The CDR3 length is 17 residues. Written as DNA, the CDR3 is TGCGCCAGCAGCTTGGGTAGCGCAAGCTCTGGGGCCAACGTCCTGACTTTC. The encoded protein is CASSLGSASSGANVLTF.

This rearrangement joins TRBV5-1 to TRBJ2-3; 8 bases map to TRBD1. J lost 5 bases, V lost 3 bases, and 14 bases had no gene match. Germline assignment: CDR1 SGHRS and CDR2 YFSETQ. This CDR3 has 17 amino acids. The CDR3 region is CASSSPRTGRGGDTQYF. The CDR3 bases are TGCGCCAGCAGCTCCCCGAGGACAGGGAGAGGGGGAGATACGCAGTATTTT.

The V and J genes are TRBV27 and TRBJ2-2; 7 nucleotides line up with TRBD1. The CDR3 covers 14 residues. CDR1 and CDR2 (germline): MNHEY, SMNVEV (reference sequence). V lost 8 bases, J lost 2 bases, and 5 bases stayed unmatched. Here the CDR3 DNA reads TGTGCCAGCGCACAGGGGACCAACACCGGGGAGCTGTTTTTT. Its protein is CASAQGTNTGELFF.

The rearrangement uses TRBV21-1 and TRBJ2-1; TRBD1 is the table's D call and was not checked against the DNA. TRBV21-1 is flagged as a pseudogene. CDR3 length equals 13 residues. The CDR3 sequence: CAVSRDRARWQFF. The CDR3 nucleotides are TGTGCCGTCAGCCGGGACAGGGCTAGGTGGCAGTTCTTC.

J is TRBJ2-7 and V is TRBV29-1, with 9 positions matching TRBD2. The CDR3 is made up of 12 amino acids. Germline V gene sequence: CDR1 SQVTM, CDR2 ANQGSEA. The DNA for the CDR3 is TGCAATGGCGGGGGGGGTGGATACGAGCAGTACTTC. This translates into CNGGGGGYEQYF.

The chain uses TRBV9 and TRBJ1-2, with a weak D call TRBD1 (6 bases). Per the germline V gene, CDR1 is SGDLS and CDR2 is YYNGEE. The CDR3 has 14 amino acids. V lost 3 bases, J lost 3 bases, and 12 bases lay in between. The CDR3 DNA reads as TGTGCCAGCAGCGGATACCACAGGGACTATGGCTACACCTTC. It is translated as CASSGYHRDYGYTF. Full variable domain (outside the CDR3, taken from reference TRBV9 and TRBJ1-2): DSGVTQTPKHLITATGQRVTLRCSPRSGDLSVYWYQQSLDQGLQFLIQYYNGEERAKGNILERFSAQQFPDLHSELNLSSLELGDSALYFCASSGYHRDYGYTFGSGTRLTVV.

This chain uses TRBV10-1 with TRBJ2-5; possible D gene TRBD2, 7 bases. This CDR3 has 14 amino acids. Germline V CDR1 and CDR2: WNHNN, SYGVQD (reference sequence). With 10 bases removed from V and 5 bases from J, the gap between germline ends came to 20 bases. Written as DNA, the CDR3 is TGCGCCACTTCCTTCGCGGGGGCCGGTGAGACCCAGTACTTC. Its translation: CATSFAGAGETQYF.

The genes are TRBV2 and TRBJ1-2; D is undetermined. The CDR3 spans 10 residues. V dropped 6 bases and J dropped 9 bases, with 8 bases sitting between them. Per germline, CDR1 SNHLY and CDR2 FYNNEI. This CDR3 reads CASRERSYTF. DNA of the CDR3: TGTGCCAGCAGAGAGAGAAGCTACACCTTC.

This clone was recorded a few times. This chain connects TRBV6-6 to TRBJ1-2, with 7 bases aligning to TRBD1. Germline trimming cut 5 bases from V and 2 bases from J; bases unmatched to any gene: 2. CDR1 is MNHNY, CDR2 SVGAGI, per germline (reference sequence). This CDR3 comprises 13 residues. CDR3 sequence (DNA): TGTGCCAGCAGTCAGACAGGGAACTATGGCTACACCTTC. This gives the protein CASSQTGNYGYTF.

This clone occurred a few times. The chain recombines TRBV5-6 with TRBJ1-3; 11 bases align to TRBD1. This CDR3 has 15 amino acids. J was trimmed by 5 bases and V by 4 bases; bases with no gene match: 5. CDR1 is SGHDT, CDR2 YYEEEE, per germline. The CDR3 sequence: CASSTDRGRRNTIYF. In DNA, the CDR3 is TGTGCCAGCAGCACGGACAGGGGGCGAAGAAACACCATATATTTT.

This clone has only a few counts. The chain employs TRBV15 and TRBJ2-3; TRBD2 matches at 8 bases. Per the germline V gene, CDR1 is LNHNV and CDR2 is YYDKDF (reference sequence). The CDR3 is made up of 19 amino acids. After removal of 0 bases from V and 1 base from J, the junction contained 12 bases not matched to a gene. The CDR3 DNA is TGTGCCACCAGCAGAGATCGGATCCCAGCGGGGGCGCGCACAGATACGCAGTATTTT. Protein product: CATSRDRIPAGARTDTQYF.

The chain has TRBV5-1 and TRBJ2-3; TRBD1 is a possible D gene (6 bases). The V end lost 1 base, the J end lost 5 bases, and 14 bases lay between the germline ends. From germline, CDR1 is SGHRS and CDR2 YFSETQ. The CDR3 contains 15 residues. CDR3 sequence (DNA): TGCGCCAGCAGCTTGCAGGCAGGGGATATAGATACGCAGTATTTT. This encodes CASSLQAGDIDTQYF. Complete variable domain (other parts from reference TRBV5-1 and TRBJ2-3): KAGVTQTPRYLIKTRGQQVTLSCSPISGHRSVSWYQQTPGQGLQFLFEYFSETQRNKGNFPGRFSGRQFSNSRSEMNVSTLELGDSALYLCASSLQAGDIDTQYFGPGTRLTVL.

The chain carries TRBV28 and TRBJ2-2; D gene unclear. The germline gives CDR1 MDHEN, CDR2 SYDVKM. Trimming shortened V by 7 bases and J by 6 bases, and 6 bases separated the two germline ends. There are 11 residues in the CDR3. CDR3 nucleotides: TGTGCCAGCAAGAGGTCCGGGGAGCTGTTTTTT. Translated, it gives CASKRSGELFF.

This chain joins TRBV7-2 and TRBJ2-7, with TRBD1 matching 9 bases. V lost 4 bases to trimming and J lost 2 bases; unmatched junction nucleotides: 6. The CDR3 has 15 residues. Germline assignment: CDR1 SGHTA and CDR2 FQGNSA. CDR3 in amino acids: CASSSSGQGPYEQYF. The CDR3 region has the DNA TGTGCCAGCAGCTCCTCGGGACAGGGACCCTACGAGCAGTACTTC. Complete variable domain (other parts from reference TRBV7-2 and TRBJ2-7): GAGVSQSPSNKVTEKGKDVELRCDPISGHTALYWYRQSLGQGLEFLIYFQGNSAPDKSGLPSDRFSAERTGGSVSTLTIQRTQQEDSAVYLCASSSSGQGPYEQYFGPGTRLTVT.

V is TRBV18 and J is TRBJ1-1, with 10 bases fitting TRBD1. The length of the CDR3 is 14 residues. Germline CDR1 KGHSH, CDR2 LQKENI. The junction had 2 bases not matched to a gene; V was cut back by 4 bases and J by 3 bases. The CDR3 reads CASSLGTGDTEAFF. CDR3 nucleotide sequence: TGTGCCAGCTCACTAGGGACAGGGGACACTGAAGCTTTCTTT.

The chain employs TRBV7-2 and TRBJ1-2; weak D call: TRBD1 (6 bases). This CDR3 region has 15 residues. Trimming cost V 5 bases and J 4 bases, with 17 bases left between them. The germline V gene encodes CDR1 SGHTA and CDR2 FQGNSA. The CDR3 nucleotides read TGTGCCAGCAGCCAAAGGTACAGGGCCCCCTATGGCTACACCTTC. Amino acids: CASSQRYRAPYGYTF. Full variable domain (rest looked up from reference TRBV7-2 and TRBJ1-2): GAGVSQSPSNKVTEKGKDVELRCDPISGHTALYWYRQSLGQGLEFLIYFQGNSAPDKSGLPSDRFSAERTGGSVSTLTIQRTQQEDSAVYLCASSQRYRAPYGYTFGSGTRLTVV.

The CDR3 nucleotides are TGTGCCAGCAGTGAAGTTGGGGGGGCCAGTAGCGGACCCCTCCACTTT. Translating it yields CASSEVGGASSGPLHF. This chain uses TRBV2 with TRBJ1-6; perhaps TRBD1 as D (6 bases). The CDR3 contains 16 residues. V was pared by 1 base and J by 12 bases, with 19 bases between. Germline loops: CDR1 SNHLY, CDR2 FYNNEI.

The chain couples TRBV4-2 to TRBJ2-1; 13 nucleotides line up with TRBD2. The ends lost 3 bases at V and 7 bases at J; junction bases unmatched: 6. CDR1 is LGHNA and CDR2 is YNFKEQ in the germline V gene. The CDR3 covers 16 residues. Here the CDR3 DNA reads TGTGCCAGCAGCCATGGGACTAGCGGGGAATTTAATGAGCAGTTCTTC. It encodes CASSHGTSGEFNEQFF.

The gene calls are TRBV10-3 and TRBJ1-4; TRBD1 might be the D (6 bases). The germline CDR1 and CDR2 sequences are ENHRY and SYGVKD. This CDR3 comprises 12 residues. V was pared by 9 bases and J by 8 bases, with 13 bases between. CDR3 sequence: CAIGGGPEKLFF. CDR3 in DNA: TGTGCCATAGGGGGGGGGCCAGAAAAACTGTTTTTT.

The J gene is TRBJ2-7, the V gene TRBV5-5, with 7 positions matching TRBD1. This CDR3 is 12 amino acids long. Germline CDR1 is SGHKS and CDR2 is YYEKEE (reference sequence). Trimming cost V 2 bases and J 10 bases; bases outside gene matches: 6. CDR3 sequence: CASSFDRESQYF. The CDR3 region has the DNA TGTGCCAGCAGCTTCGACAGGGAAAGTCAGTACTTC.

This clone was seen a single time. V is TRBV28 and J is TRBJ1-1; D uncertain. Trimming took 7 bases from V and 1 from J, leaving 13 bases between them. Germline V gene sequence: CDR1 MDHEN, CDR2 SYDVKM. The CDR3 runs 14 residues. The CDR3 loop reads CASTGMAGNTEAFF. The CDR3 nucleotides read TGTGCCAGCACGGGGATGGCGGGGAACACTGAAGCTTTCTTT.

The V and J genes are TRBV18 and TRBJ2-3; TRBD2 is a possible D gene (6 bases). V was cut by 3 bases and J by 2 bases, with 9 bases left in between. Germline V gene data show CDR1 as KGHSH and CDR2 as LQKENI. CDR3 length: 14 residues. Here the CDR3 DNA reads TGTGCCAGCTCACCCGGGGGACCCACAGATACGCAGTATTTT. It yields the protein CASSPGGPTDTQYF.

As concerns this clone: Germline is not matched at one junction end, which may reflect a read error. The genes are TRBV4-1 and TRBJ2-1; 10 positions match TRBD2. Germline V gives CDR1 MGHRA, CDR2 YSYEKL. This CDR3 comprises 15 residues. The CDR3 here is CASSQASLLAGAQIF. In DNA form, the CDR3 reads TGCGCCAGCAGCCAAGCCAGCCTTCTAGCGGGGGCACAGATCTTC.

The chain recombines TRBV5-1 with TRBJ2-7; a weak D match, TRBD1 (6 bases). The V end was cut by 4 bases, the J end by 2 bases, with 16 bases between. Per the germline V gene, CDR1 is SGHRS and CDR2 is YFSETQ. The CDR3 spans 15 residues. The CDR3 DNA follows: TGCGCCAGCAGCCCAGGACAGAGAGGACCCTACGAGCAGTACTTC. Protein: CASSPGQRGPYEQYF.